The clone carrying this T cell receptor (beta chain) occurred once. As yet, its antigen is unknown. The data originate from a study of Tregs in tolerant kidney transplant recipients. The study, taken as a whole, reports: No direct test of biological reproducibility was done here.

Some clones are missing from TCRdb's copy, which holds only in-frame ones; the method was immunoSEQ multiplex PCR. Of about 100,000 clones in the sample, nearly 90% are singletons; the top ten hold around 0.35%. The V and J ends lost 0 bases and 0 bases, in that order; junction bases with no gene match: 7. CDR1 SGHAT and CDR2 FQNNGV come from the germline V gene. The CDR3 has 18 amino acids. Sequenced here: CD4+ T cells from blood, sampled before the transplant. The receptor was isolated from a human donor who received a combined kidney and bone marrow transplant. The chain employs TRBV11-2 and TRBJ2-1, with 8 bases that match TRBD2. The chain's CDR3 is CASSLDGSSGRSYNEQFF. CDR3 in DNA: TGTGCCAGCAGCTTAGATGGGTCTAGCGGGCGCTCCTACAATGAGCAGTTCTTC.